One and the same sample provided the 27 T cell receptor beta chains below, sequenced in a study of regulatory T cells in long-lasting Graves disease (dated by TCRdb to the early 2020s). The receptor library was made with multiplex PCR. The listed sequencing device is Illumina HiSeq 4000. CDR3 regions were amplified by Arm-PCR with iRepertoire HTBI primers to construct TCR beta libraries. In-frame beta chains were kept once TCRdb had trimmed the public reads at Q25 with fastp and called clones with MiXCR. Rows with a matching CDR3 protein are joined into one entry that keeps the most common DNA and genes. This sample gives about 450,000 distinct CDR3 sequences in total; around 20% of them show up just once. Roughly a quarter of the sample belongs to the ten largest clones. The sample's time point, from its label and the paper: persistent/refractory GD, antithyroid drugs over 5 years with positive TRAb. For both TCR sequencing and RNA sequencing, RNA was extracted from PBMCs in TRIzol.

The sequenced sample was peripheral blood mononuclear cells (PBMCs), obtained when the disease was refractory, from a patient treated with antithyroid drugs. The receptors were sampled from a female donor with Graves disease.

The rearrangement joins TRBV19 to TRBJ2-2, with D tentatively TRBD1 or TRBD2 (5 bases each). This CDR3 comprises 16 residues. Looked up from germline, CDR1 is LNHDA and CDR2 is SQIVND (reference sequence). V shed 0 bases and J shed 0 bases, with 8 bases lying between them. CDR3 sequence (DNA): TGTGCCAGTAGTATAGAGGGACCCCCGAACACCGGGGAGCTGTTTTTT. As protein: CASSIEGPPNTGELFF.

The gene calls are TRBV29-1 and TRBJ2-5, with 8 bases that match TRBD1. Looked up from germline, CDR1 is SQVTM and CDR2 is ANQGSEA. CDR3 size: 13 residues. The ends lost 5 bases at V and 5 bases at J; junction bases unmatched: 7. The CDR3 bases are TGCAGCGTTAGGACAGGGATGAGGGAGACCCAGTACTTC. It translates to CSVRTGMRETQYF.

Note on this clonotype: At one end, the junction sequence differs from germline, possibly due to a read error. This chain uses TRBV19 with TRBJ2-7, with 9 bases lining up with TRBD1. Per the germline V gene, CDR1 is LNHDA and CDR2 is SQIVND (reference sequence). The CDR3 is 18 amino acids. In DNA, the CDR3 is TGTGCCAGTAGTATCCAGGGGGGACAGGGCGCTAACTCCTACGAGCGGTACTTC. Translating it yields CASSIQGGQGANSYERYF.

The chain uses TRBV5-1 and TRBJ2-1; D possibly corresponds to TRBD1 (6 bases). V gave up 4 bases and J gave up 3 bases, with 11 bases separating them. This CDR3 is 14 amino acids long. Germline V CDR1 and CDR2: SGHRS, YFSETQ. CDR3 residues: CASSQDSYYNEQFF. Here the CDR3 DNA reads TGCGCCAGCAGCCAGGACAGTTACTACAATGAGCAGTTCTTC. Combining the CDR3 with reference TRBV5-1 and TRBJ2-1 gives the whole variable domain KAGVTQTPRYLIKTRGQQVTLSCSPISGHRSVSWYQQTPGQGLQFLFEYFSETQRNKGNFPGRFSGRQFSNSRSEMNVSTLELGDSALYLCASSQDSYYNEQFFGPGTRLTVL.

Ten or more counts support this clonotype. The CDR3 nucleotides are TGTGCCAGCAGAGAACAGGGCCCTTCCTACGAGCAGTACTTC. Translating gives CASREQGPSYEQYF. The rearrangement links TRBV2 to TRBJ2-7; D perhaps matches TRBD1 (6 bases). Germline V lookup: CDR1 SNHLY, CDR2 FYNNEI. V was pared by 6 bases and J by 1 base, with 13 bases between. This CDR3 has 14 amino acids.

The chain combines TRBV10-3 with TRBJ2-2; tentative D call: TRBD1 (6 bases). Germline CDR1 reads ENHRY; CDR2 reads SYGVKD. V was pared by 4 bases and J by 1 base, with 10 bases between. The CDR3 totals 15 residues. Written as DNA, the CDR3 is TGTGCCATCAGTGGACGACAGGAGAACACCGGGGAGCTGTTTTTT. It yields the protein CAISGRQENTGELFF.

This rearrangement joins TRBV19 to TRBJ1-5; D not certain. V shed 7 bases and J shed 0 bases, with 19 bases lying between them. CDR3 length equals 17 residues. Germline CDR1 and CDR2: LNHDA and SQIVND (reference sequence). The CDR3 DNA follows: TGTGCCAGTAACCCTAGACCCCAGAGCAATAGCAATCAGCCCCAGCATTTT. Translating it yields CASNPRPQSNSNQPQHF.

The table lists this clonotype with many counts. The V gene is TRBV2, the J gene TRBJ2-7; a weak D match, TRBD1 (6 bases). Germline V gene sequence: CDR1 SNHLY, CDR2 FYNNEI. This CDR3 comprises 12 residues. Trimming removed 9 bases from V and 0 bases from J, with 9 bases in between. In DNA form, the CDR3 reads TGTGCCAGACAGGGTAACTCCTACGAGCAGTACTTC. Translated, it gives CARQGNSYEQYF. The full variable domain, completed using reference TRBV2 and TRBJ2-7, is EPEVTQTPSHQVTQMGQEVILRCVPISNHLYFYWYRQILGQKVEFLVSFYNNEISEKSEIFDDQFSVERPDGSNFTLKIRSTKLEDSAMYFCARQGNSYEQYFGPGTRLTVT.

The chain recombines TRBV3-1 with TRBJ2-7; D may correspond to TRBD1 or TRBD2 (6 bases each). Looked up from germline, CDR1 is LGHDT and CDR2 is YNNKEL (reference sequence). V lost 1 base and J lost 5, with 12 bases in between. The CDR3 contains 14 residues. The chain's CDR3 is CASSQGGGTHEQYF. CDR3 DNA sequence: TGTGCCAGCAGCCAAGGAGGGGGGACCCACGAGCAGTACTTC.

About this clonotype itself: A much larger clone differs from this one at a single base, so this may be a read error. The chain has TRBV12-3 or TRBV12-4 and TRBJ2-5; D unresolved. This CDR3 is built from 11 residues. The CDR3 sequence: CSSSLMKTQYF. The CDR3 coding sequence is TGTTCCAGCAGTTTAATGAAGACCCAGTACTTC.

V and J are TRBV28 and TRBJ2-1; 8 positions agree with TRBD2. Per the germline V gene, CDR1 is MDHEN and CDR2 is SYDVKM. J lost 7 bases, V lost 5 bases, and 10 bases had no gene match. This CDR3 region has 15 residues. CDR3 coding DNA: TGTGCCAGCAGTGCCAGCGGGAGAACTTTTAATGAGCAGTTCTTC. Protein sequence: CASSASGRTFNEQFF.

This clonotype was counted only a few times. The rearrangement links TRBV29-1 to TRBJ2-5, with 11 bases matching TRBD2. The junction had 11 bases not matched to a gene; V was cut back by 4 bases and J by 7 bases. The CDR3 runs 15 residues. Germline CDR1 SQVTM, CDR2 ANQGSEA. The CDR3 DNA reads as TGCAGCGTTGTTCTCCCACTAGCGGGAGTGGGGACCCAGTACTTC. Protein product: CSVVLPLAGVGTQYF. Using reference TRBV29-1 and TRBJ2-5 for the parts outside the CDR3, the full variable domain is SAVISQKPSRDICQRGTSLTIQCQVDSQVTMMFWYRQQPGQSLTLIATANQGSEATYESGFVIDKFPISRPNLTFSTLTVSNMSPEDSSIYLCSVVLPLAGVGTQYFGPGTRLLVL.

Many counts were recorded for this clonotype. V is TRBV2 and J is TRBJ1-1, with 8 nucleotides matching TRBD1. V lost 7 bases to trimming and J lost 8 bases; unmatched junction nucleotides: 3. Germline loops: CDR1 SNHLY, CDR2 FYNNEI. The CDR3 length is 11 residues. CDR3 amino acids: CASTGQGEAFF. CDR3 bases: TGTGCCAGCACCGGACAGGGCGAAGCTTTCTTT. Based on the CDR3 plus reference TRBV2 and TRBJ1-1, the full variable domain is EPEVTQTPSHQVTQMGQEVILRCVPISNHLYFYWYRQILGQKVEFLVSFYNNEISEKSEIFDDQFSVERPDGSNFTLKIRSTKLEDSAMYFCASTGQGEAFFGQGTRLTVV.

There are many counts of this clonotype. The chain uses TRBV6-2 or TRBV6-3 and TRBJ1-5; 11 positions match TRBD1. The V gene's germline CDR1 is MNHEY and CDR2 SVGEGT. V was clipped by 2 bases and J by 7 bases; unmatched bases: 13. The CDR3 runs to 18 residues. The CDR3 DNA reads TGTGCCAGCAGTTACACCAGTATAGGACAGGGGGCGGGCCAGCCCCAGCATTTT. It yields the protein CASSYTSIGQGAGQPQHF.

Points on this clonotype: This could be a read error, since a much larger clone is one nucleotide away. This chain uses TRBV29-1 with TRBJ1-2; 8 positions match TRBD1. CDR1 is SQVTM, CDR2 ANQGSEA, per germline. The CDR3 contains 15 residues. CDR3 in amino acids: CSVEDSWTGNYGHTF. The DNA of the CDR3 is TGCAGCGTTGAAGATTCCTGGACAGGGAACTATGGCCACACCTTC.

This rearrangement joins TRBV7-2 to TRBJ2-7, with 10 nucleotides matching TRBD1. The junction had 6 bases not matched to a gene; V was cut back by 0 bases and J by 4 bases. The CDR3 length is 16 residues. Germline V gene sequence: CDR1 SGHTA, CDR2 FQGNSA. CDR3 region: CASSLAGTGVKYEQYF. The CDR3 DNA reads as TGTGCCAGCAGCTTAGCCGGGACAGGGGTGAAGTACGAGCAGTACTTC.

The CDR3 spells CASSSPSYGYTF. CDR3 coding DNA: TGTGCCAGCAGTTCCCCCTCCTATGGCTACACCTTC. V and J are TRBV6-2 or TRBV6-3 and TRBJ1-2; D uncertain. Germline values: CDR1 MNHEY, CDR2 SVGEGT. CDR3 length equals 12 residues. The V and J ends lost 4 bases and 4 bases respectively, with 7 bases between them.

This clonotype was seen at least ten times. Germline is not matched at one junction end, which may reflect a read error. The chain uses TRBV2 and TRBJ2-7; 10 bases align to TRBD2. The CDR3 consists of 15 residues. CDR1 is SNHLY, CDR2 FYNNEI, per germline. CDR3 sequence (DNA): TGTGCCAGCAGTGGACGAGGGACTAGCGTTTACGCGCAGTACTTC. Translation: CASSGRGTSVYAQYF.

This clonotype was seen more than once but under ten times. The CDR3 protein is CASSLDRVQGNQPQHF. In DNA, the CDR3 is TGTGCCAGCAGCTTAGATCGAGTACAGGGGAATCAGCCCCAGCATTTT. The rearrangement joins TRBV11-2 to TRBJ1-5, with 7 bases fitting TRBD1. The length of the CDR3 is 16 residues. V gave up 0 bases and J gave up 4 bases; unmatched junction bases: 6. Germline V gives CDR1 SGHAT, CDR2 FQNNGV. The full variable domain, completed using reference TRBV11-2 and TRBJ1-5, is EAGVAQSPRYKIIEKRQSVAFWCNPISGHATLYWYQQILGQGPKLLIQFQNNGVVDDSQLPKDRFSAERLKGVDSTLKIQPAKLEDSAVYLCASSLDRVQGNQPQHFGDGTRLSIL.

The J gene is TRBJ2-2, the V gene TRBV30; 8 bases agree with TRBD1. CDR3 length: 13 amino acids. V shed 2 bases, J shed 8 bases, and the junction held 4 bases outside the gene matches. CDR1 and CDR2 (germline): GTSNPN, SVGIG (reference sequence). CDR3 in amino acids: CAWSRTGLGELFF. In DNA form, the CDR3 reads TGTGCCTGGAGTCGGACAGGGCTTGGGGAGCTGTTTTTT. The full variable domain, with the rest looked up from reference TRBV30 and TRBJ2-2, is SQTIHQWPATLVQPVGSPLSLECTVEGTSNPNLYWYRQAAGRGLQLLFYSVGIGQISSEVPQNLSASRPQDRQFILSSKKLLLSDSGFYLCAWSRTGLGELFFGEGSRLTVL.

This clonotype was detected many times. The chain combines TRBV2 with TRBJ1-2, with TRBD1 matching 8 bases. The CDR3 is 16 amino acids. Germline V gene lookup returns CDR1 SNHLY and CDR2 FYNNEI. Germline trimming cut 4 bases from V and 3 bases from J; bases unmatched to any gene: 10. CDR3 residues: CASSVTRGQVDYGYTF. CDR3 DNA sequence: TGTGCCAGCAGTGTCACCAGGGGGCAAGTTGACTATGGCTACACCTTC.

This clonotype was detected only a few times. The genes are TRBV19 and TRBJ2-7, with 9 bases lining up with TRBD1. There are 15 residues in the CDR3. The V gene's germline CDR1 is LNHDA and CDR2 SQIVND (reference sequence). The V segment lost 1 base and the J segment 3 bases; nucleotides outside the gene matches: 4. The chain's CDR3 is CASSIASGQGYEQYF. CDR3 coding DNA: TGTGCCAGTAGTATAGCTTCGGGACAGGGCTACGAGCAGTACTTC.

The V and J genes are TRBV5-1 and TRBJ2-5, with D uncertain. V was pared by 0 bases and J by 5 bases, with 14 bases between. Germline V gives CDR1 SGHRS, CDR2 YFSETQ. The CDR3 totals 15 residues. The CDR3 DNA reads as TGCGCCAGCAGCTTGGGACCCCAACCACGGGAGACCCAGTACTTC. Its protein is CASSLGPQPRETQYF.

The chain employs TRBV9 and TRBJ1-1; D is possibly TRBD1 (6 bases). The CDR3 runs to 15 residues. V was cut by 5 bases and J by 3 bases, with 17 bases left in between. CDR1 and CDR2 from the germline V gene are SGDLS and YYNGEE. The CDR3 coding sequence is TGTGCCAGCAGTGCAACAGGGCCCAGGGACACTGAAGCTTTCTTT. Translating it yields CASSATGPRDTEAFF.

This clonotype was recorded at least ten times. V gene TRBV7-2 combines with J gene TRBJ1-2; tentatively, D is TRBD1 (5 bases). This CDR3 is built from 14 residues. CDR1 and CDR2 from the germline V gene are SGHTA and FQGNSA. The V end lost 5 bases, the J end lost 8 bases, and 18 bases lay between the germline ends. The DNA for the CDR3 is TGTGCCAGCAGCCCCGTCGTGGCAGGGCCAGGCTACACCTTC. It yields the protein CASSPVVAGPGYTF.

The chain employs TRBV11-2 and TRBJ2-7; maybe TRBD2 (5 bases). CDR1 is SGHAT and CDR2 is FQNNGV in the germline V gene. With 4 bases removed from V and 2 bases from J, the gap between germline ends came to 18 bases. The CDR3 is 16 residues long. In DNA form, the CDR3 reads TGTGCCAGCAGCTCCCTCATCGCGGGTTCCCCCTACGAGCAGTACTTC. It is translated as CASSSLIAGSPYEQYF.

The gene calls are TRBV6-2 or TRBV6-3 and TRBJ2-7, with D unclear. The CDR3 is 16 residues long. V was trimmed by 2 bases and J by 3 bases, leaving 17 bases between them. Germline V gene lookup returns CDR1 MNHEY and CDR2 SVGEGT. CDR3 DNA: TGTGCCAGCAGTTACCGAGCCGTACAGCGCTACTACGAGCAGTACTTC. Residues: CASSYRAVQRYYEQYF.